This T cell receptor beta chain was profiled in a study of early T cells in non-severe SARS-CoV-2 infection. TCRdb independently ran MiXCR on the 5' RACE reads; one entry per CDR3 protein. This sample has some 54,000 distinct CDR3 sequences, with roughly 9.7% found just once. For this clonotype: Sequence at one end of the junction differs from germline and may be a read error.

CDR3 size: 13 residues. Germline V gene sequence: CDR1 SSHAT, CDR2 FNYEAQ (reference sequence). The sequenced sample consisted of whole blood. This rearrangement joins TRBV7-7 to TRBJ2-5; TRBD1 is a possible D gene (5 bases). This clonotype was sampled from an adult who was a healthcare worker with PCR-confirmed SARS-CoV-2 infection or an uninfected control (not recorded which). The CDR3 region has the DNA TGTGCTAGCAGCGCATCAGGGCCGGAGACCCAGTACTTC. Translating gives CASSASGPETQYF.